A selection of T cell receptor beta chains follows, all from one sample in a study of cytomegalovirus exposure and HLA in healthy donors. The repertoire was sequenced with immunoSEQ multiplex PCR; TCRdb's copy has only in-frame clones and lacks some. This sample has roughly 170,000 clones, with roughly 82% found just once. The sample consisted of PBMCs. The receptor source for this set is a girl aged 2 to 10 in good health and CMV-seropositive. Each CDR3 is given with its conserved first and last residue.

j_gene	v_gene	CDR3aa
TRBJ1-1	TRBV6-4	CASSHNRDTEAFF
TRBJ1-1	TRBV6-1	CASSSSYTEAFF
TRBJ2-4	TRBV15	CATSRDQSRAKNIQYF
TRBJ1-5	TRBV25-1	CASTRGVTQPQHF
TRBJ1-2	TRBV30	CAWNEVLRTVNYGYTF
TRBJ1-5	TRBV6-6	CASSGHSNQPQHF
TRBJ2-1	TRBV28	CASTPPGQGGSYNEQFF
TRBJ1-4	TRBV5-1	CASSYLTGTNEKLFF
TRBJ1-2	TRBV25-1	CASSLGQGVGGYTF
TRBJ1-1	TRBV30	CAWSVRQVNTEAFF
TRBJ2-1	TRBV5-1	CASSLGLAGDEQFF
TRBJ1-1	TRBV6-1	CASTSNPGTHTGAFF
TRBJ1-2	TRBV2	CASSTVDSTYGYTF
TRBJ1-2	TRBV7-3	CASSLGGARSGYTF
TRBJ2-3	TRBV25-1	CASSRTSGKVADTQYF
TRBJ2-5	TRBV11-2	CASSKGTSRETQYF
TRBJ2-2	TRBV29-1	CSVGQNTGELFF
TRBJ2-5	TRBV7-9	CASSFDRGQGQETQYF
TRBJ1-5	TRBV6-1	CASTLHGDQPQHF
TRBJ1-2	TRBV2	CASNIYPGQDGYTF
TRBJ2-1	TRBV10-3	CAIKLASGGSNEQFF
TRBJ1-6	TRBV2	CASSVGRTWSPLHF
TRBJ2-7	TRBV7-3	CASSLGALAGGEQYF
TRBJ1-2	TRBV9	CASSVGHNYGYTF
TRBJ2-2	TRBV5-1	CATTPNLAGGLAGELFF
TRBJ1-4	TRBV2	CASTQGSEKLFF
NA	TRBV7-9	CASSLILAGGSYEQYF
TRBJ2-5	TRBV15	CATSRERADYQETQYF
TRBJ1-1	TRBV4-1	CASSQDLKREEAFF
TRBJ1-5	TRBV4-2	CASSQDIRVHQPQHF
NA	TRBV4-1	CASSHTSYEQYF
TRBJ1-2	TRBV4-1	CASSPRASLTNYGYTF
TRBJ2-2	TRBV7-9	CASSSLLLAENTGELFF
TRBJ1-1	TRBV6-4	CASSTDMNTEAFF
TRBJ1-2	TRBV11-3	CASSPSRTGEGYGYTF
TRBJ2-3	TRBV7-3	CASSRSATSGRDTQYF
TRBJ1-4	TRBV25-1	CASTSPPGQGEKLFF
TRBJ1-2	TRBV4-1	CASSLGRQEAYSRTF
TRBJ2-7	TRBV29-1	CSAWTSGGAGPLEQYF
TRBJ1-1	TRBV5-6	CASSLGGQGREAFF
TRBJ2-2	TRBV9	CASSETTGAGELFF
TRBJ2-7	TRBV19	CASSIAQQGFSYEQYF
TRBJ2-7	TRBV10-2	CASIAGQGREQYF
TRBJ1-3	TRBV5-6	CAPGGERQGSGNTIYF